This T cell receptor (beta chain) is drawn from a study of shared clonotypes between healthy human individuals. Study-level points and caveats: Against clonotypes common to all four donors, non-shared ones had lower generation probabilities. Generally, naive subsets (rather than memory subsets) showed larger estimated richness.

About this clone itself: Its antigen is not identified.

Some clones are missing from TCRdb's copy, which holds only in-frame ones; the method was immunoSEQ multiplex PCR. The sample has some 2 million clones; approximately 94% are singletons. Naive CD8 cells, CD45RO-negative and positively selected for CCR7, excluded terminally differentiated effector memory CD45RA+ cells. The source is a man younger than 35 in good health. Sequencing was done on a sample of naive CD8+ T cells sorted from blood.

The CDR3 spells CASSGNSPTNEKLFF. The DNA of the CDR3 is TGCGCCAGCAGCGGGAACAGTCCAACTAATGAAAAACTGTTTTTT. V gene TRBV4-1 combines with J gene TRBJ1-4; no definite D call. The V gene lost 5 bases and the J gene lost 0 bases, with 10 bases spanning the gap. The germline V gene encodes CDR1 MGHRA and CDR2 YSYEKL. The CDR3 is made up of 15 amino acids.